This T cell receptor beta chain is drawn from a study of blood T cell repertoires in COVID-19. Method: immunoSEQ multiplex PCR; TCRdb's copy keeps in-frame clones and lacks some. The sample carries 200,000 to 300,000 clones, approximately 88% recorded once. The CDR3 runs to 13 residues. The V end was cut by 4 bases, the J end by 2 bases, with 7 bases between. From germline, CDR1 is SGDLS and CDR2 YYNGEE. The source material was peripheral blood. The sequence came from a man aged 40-49 years with acute or convalescent COVID-19. This sequence joins TRBV9 and TRBJ1-5; D remains unclear. In DNA, the CDR3 is TGTGCCAGCAGCACCGGGGGCAATCAGCCCCAGCATTTT. Its translation: CASSTGGNQPQHF.